This section outlines one T cell receptor beta chain sequence together with its context. Use of 60 Vbeta and 13 Jbeta primers characterized the PCR. The table came from immunoSEQ multiplex PCR; TCRdb's copy has only in-frame clones and leaves some out. The sample table sets out some 130,000 clones. This entry is derived from a study of cytomegalovirus exposure and HLA in healthy donors. Germline trimming cut 1 base from V and 8 bases from J; bases unmatched to any gene: 6. The CDR3 length is 14 residues. Germline V gives CDR1 SNHLY, CDR2 FYNNEI. The receptor was derived from a woman between 40 and 55 years old in good health and CMV-seropositive. The rearrangement joins TRBV2 to TRBJ1-2, with 8 bases identical to TRBD1. Input material: PBMCs. The CDR3 loop is CASSEVARGRGYTF. For the CDR3, the DNA is TGTGCCAGCAGTGAAGTGGCCAGGGGGCGAGGCTACACCTTC.